This TCR beta chain was captured by sequencing in a study of beta chain features in type 1 diabetes. In the study overall: The samples had 85 million to 130 million sorted cells examined in all.

TCRB transcripts that were expressed got sequenced, as all of the isolated RNA had been reverse transcribed. Profiled with immunoSEQ multiplex PCR; TCRdb holds only in-frame clones, not every one. The sample contains under 950,000 clones, 15% to 20% of which appear only once. This clone was seen a handful of times. Its specificity is not known. The CDR3 sequence is 14 residues long. Regarding the study as a whole: VDJ junctions sequenced from type 1 diabetes patients showed fewer insertions and more deletions. Compared with healthy donors, patients appeared to share more similar naive, central memory and regulatory TCRB repertoires. Cells that show high TCR expression could be over-represented by cDNA sequencing.

Material: naive CD4+ T cells from blood. This chain joins TRBV21-1 and TRBJ2-7; the D segment call TRBD1 is taken from the table without a DNA check. TRBV21-1 is deemed a pseudogene. This sequence originates from a woman aged 18-29 years in good health. CDR3 in amino acids: CASSRPGTVHEQYF. The DNA for the CDR3 is TGTGCCAGCAGCAGACCCGGGACAGTGCACGAGCAGTACTTC.